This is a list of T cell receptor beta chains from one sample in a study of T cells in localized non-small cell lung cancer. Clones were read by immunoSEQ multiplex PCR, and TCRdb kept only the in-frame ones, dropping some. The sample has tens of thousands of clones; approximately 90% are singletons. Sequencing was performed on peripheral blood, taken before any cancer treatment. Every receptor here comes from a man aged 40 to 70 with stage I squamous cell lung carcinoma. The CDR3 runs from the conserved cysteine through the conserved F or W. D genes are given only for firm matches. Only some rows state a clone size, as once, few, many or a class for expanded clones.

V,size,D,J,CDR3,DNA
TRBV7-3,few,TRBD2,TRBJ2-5,CASSLRGGPQETQYF,TGTGCCAGCAGCTTACGGGGGGGCCCCCAAGAGACCCAGTACTTC
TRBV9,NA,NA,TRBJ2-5,CASSVDVQETQYF,TGTGCCAGCAGCGTAGACGTCCAAGAGACCCAGTACTTC
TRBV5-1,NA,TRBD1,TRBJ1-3,CASSLFGDRESGNTIYF,TGCGCCAGCAGCTTGTTTGGGGACAGGGAATCTGGAAACACCATATATTTT
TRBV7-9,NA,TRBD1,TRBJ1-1,CASVRGRDTEAFF,TGTGCCAGCGTCAGGGGGCGGGACACTGAAGCTTTCTTT
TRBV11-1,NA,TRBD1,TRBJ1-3,CASSSTGTEGNTIYF,TGTGCCAGCAGTTCTACCGGGACAGAAGGAAACACCATATATTTT
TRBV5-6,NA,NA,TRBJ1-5,CASSSQGNSNQPQHF,TGTGCCAGCAGTTCGCAGGGGAATAGCAATCAGCCCCAGCATTTT
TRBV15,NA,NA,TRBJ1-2,CATSRRGAGDYGYTF,TGTGCCACCAGCAGAAGGGGGGCAGGAGACTATGGCTACACCTTC
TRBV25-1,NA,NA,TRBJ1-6,CASSAGTPRTLHF,TGTGCCAGCAGCGCCGGGACACCCCGAACCCTCCACTTT
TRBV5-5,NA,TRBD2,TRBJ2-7,CASSLAGGPSYEQYF,TGTGCCAGCAGCTTGGCGGGGGGTCCCAGCTACGAGCAGTACTTC
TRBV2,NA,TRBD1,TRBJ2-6,CASSEIWGQGASGANVLTF,TGTGCCAGCAGTGAAATCTGGGGACAGGGGGCTTCTGGGGCCAACGTCCTGACTTTC
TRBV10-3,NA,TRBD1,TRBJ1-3,CAISAGQSSGNTIYF,TGTGCCATCAGTGCGGGACAGAGCTCTGGAAACACCATATATTTT
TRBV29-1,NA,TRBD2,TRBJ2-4,CSVGTSGGQNIQYF,TGCAGCGTTGGGACTAGCGGGGGCCAAAACATTCAGTACTTC
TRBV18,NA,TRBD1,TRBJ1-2,CASSPGQDPYGYTF,TGTGCCAGCTCACCCGGACAGGACCCCTATGGCTACACCTTC
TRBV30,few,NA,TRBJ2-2,CAWSVRRVYRATGELFF,TGTGCCTGGAGTGTACGGCGGGTCTATCGGGCAACCGGGGAGCTGTTTTTT
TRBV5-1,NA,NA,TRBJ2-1,CASSREGSSYNEQFF,TGCGCCAGCAGCCGAGAGGGTAGCTCCTACAATGAGCAGTTCTTC
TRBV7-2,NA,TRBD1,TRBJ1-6,CASSLMGQLNSPLHF,TGTGCCAGCAGCTTAATGGGACAGCTTAATTCACCCCTCCACTTT
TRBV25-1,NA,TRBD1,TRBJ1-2,CASRRQGASGYTF,TGTGCCAGCAGGAGACAGGGGGCGAGTGGCTACACCTTC
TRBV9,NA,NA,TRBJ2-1,CASSVSEGLRGSHNEQFF,TGTGCCAGCAGCGTCTCTGAAGGGCTGCGGGGTAGCCACAATGAGCAGTTCTTC
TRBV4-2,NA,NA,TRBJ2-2,CASSPGVAANTGELFF,TGTGCCAGCAGCCCAGGGGTAGCGGCGAACACCGGGGAGCTGTTTTTT
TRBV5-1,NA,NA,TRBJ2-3,CASSFQRPDTQYF,TGCGCCAGCAGCTTCCAACGACCAGATACGCAGTATTTT
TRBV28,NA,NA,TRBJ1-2,CASSLEGIRGYTF,TGTGCCAGCAGTTTAGAGGGGATACGAGGCTACACCTTC
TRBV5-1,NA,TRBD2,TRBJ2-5,CASSLAALAGGTEQETQYF,TGCGCCAGCAGCTTGGCCGCGCTAGCGGGGGGAACGGAACAAGAGACCCAGTACTTC
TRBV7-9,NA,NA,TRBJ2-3,CASSGEGLALDTQYF,TGTGCCAGCAGCGGAGAGGGACTGGCTTTAGATACGCAGTATTTT
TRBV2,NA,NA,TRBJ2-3,CASSDQRLSTDTQYF,TGTGCCAGCAGTGATCAAAGACTTAGCACAGATACGCAGTATTTT
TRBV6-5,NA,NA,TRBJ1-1,CASSYSNSNTEAFF,TGTGCCAGCAGTTACTCTAACTCGAACACTGAAGCTTTCTTT
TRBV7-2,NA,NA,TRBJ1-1,CASSLQRTEAFF,TGTGCCAGCAGCCTTCAAAGGACTGAAGCTTTCTTT
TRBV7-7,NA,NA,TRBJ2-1,CASSLAGVNEQFF,TGTGCCAGCAGCTTAGCGGGGGTAAATGAGCAGTTCTTC
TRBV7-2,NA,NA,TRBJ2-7,CASSSPQSDRYEQYF,TGTGCCAGCAGCTCCCCACAATCTGATCGCTACGAGCAGTACTTC
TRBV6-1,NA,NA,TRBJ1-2,CASSEGGNYGYTF,TGTGCCAGCAGTGAAGGAGGGAACTATGGCTACACCTTC
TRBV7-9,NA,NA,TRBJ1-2,CASSFPGTNGYTF,TGTGCCAGCAGCTTCCCGGGGACTAATGGCTACACCTTC
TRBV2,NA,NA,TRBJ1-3,CASSGTGISGNTIYF,TGTGCCAGCAGTGGAACAGGGATCTCTGGAAACACCATATATTTT
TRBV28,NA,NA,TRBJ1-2,CASSAQLRTSYTF,TGTGCCAGCAGCGCACAACTACGAACAAGCTACACCTTC
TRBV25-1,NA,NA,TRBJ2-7,CASSESGEQYF,TGTGCCAGCAGTGAATCGGGGGAGCAGTACTTC
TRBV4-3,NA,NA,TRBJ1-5,CASSQDSGSNQPQHF,TGCGCCAGCAGCCAAGATTCGGGTAGCAATCAGCCCCAGCATTTT
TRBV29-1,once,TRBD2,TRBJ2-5,CSVAGGGEETQYF,TGCAGCGTTGCGGGAGGCGGCGAAGAGACCCAGTACTTC
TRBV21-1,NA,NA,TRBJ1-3,CASSGIDGNTIYF,TGTGCCAGCAGCGGAATAGACGGAAACACCATATATTTT
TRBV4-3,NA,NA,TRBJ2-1,CASSQEPNWGNEQFF,TGCGCCAGCAGCCAAGAGCCGAACTGGGGCAATGAGCAGTTCTTC
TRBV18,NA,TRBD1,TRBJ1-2,CASSPSTGDLYGYTF,TGTGCCAGCTCACCAAGCACAGGGGATCTCTATGGCTACACCTTC
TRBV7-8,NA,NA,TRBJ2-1,CASSLGYYNEQFF,TGTGCCAGCAGCTTAGGCTATTATAATGAGCAGTTCTTC
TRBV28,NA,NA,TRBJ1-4,CASSRTRATNEKLFF,TGTGCCAGCAGTCGTACGAGGGCAACTAATGAAAAACTGTTTTTT
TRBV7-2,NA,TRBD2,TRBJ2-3,CASSFTSGGATDTQYF,TGTGCCAGCAGCTTTACTAGCGGGGGGGCCACAGATACGCAGTATTTT